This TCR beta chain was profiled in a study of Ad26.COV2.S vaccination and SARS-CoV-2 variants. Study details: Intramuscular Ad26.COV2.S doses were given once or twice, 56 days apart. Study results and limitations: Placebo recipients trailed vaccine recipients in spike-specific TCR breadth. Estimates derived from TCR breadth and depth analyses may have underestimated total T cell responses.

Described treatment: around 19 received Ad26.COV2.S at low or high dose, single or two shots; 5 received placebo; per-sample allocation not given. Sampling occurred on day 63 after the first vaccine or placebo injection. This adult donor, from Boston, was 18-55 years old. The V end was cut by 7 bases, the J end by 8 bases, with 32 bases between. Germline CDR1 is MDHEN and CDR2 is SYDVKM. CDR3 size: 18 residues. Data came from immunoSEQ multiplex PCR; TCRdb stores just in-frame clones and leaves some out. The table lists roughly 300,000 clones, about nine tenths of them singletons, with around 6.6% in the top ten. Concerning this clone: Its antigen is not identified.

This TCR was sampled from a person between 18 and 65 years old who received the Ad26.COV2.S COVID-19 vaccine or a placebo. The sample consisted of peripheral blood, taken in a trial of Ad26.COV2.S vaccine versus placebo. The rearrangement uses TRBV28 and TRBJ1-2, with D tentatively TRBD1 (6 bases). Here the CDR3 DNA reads TGTGCCAGCATTCAATTAGACCCCACAGGGCCTTCGCCGAAGGGCTACACCTTC. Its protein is CASIQLDPTGPSPKGYTF.